The clone carrying this T cell receptor (beta chain) occurred once. These data are taken from a study of blood T cell repertoires in COVID-19. In the authors' workflow: Estimated nucleated cell counts came from reference gene primer amplification. This table comes from immunoSEQ multiplex PCR, and its TCRdb copy is limited to in-frame clones, with some not included. V, J and clone size are taken as reported in that table, and D and trimming were inferred from the DNA itself. The sample lists 200,000 or so clones, about 90% occurring once. Per the germline V gene, CDR1 is KGHSH and CDR2 is LQKENI. V lost 2 bases to trimming and J lost 4 bases, with 11 bases between them. The CDR3 totals 15 residues.

This TCR came from a woman in her 70s with acute or convalescent COVID-19. The sample consisted of peripheral blood. J is TRBJ2-2 and V is TRBV18; D perhaps matches TRBD2 (6 bases). CDR3 amino acids: CASSPASEVTGELFF. CDR3 in DNA: TGTGCCAGCTCACCAGCTAGCGAGGTCACCGGGGAGCTGTTTTTT.